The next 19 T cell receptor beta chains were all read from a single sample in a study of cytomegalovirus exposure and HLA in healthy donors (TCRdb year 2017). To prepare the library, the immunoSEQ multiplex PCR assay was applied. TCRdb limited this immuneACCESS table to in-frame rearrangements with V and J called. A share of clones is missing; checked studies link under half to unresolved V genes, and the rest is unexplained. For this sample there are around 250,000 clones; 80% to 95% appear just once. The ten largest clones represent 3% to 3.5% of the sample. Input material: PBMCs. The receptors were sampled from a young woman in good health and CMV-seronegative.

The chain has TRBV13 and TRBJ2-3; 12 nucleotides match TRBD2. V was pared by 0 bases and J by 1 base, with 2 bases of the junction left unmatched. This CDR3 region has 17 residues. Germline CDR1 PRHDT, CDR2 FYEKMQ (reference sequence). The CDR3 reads CASSLGLAGGGTDTQYF. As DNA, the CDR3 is TGTGCCAGCAGCTTAGGCCTAGCGGGAGGGGGCACAGATACGCAGTATTTT.

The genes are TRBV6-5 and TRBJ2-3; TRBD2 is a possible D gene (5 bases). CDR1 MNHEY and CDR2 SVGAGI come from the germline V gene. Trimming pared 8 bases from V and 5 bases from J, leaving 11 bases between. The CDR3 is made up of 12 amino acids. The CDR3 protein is CASDYQRDTQYF. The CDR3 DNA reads TGTGCCAGCGACTACCAAAGAGATACGCAGTATTTT.

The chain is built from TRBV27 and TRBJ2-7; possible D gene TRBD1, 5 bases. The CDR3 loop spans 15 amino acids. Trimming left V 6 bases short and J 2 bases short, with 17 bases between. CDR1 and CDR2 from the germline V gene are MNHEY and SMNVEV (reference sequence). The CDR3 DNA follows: TGTGCCAGCAGCGTACGAAGGGGAAACGCCTACGAGCAGTACTTC. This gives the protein CASSVRRGNAYEQYF.

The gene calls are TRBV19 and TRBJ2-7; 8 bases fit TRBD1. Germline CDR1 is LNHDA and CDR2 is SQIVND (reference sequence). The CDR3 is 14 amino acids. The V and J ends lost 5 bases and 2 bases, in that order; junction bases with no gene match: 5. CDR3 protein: CASSSRQGTYEQYF. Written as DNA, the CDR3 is TGTGCCAGTAGTTCCAGACAGGGGACCTACGAGCAGTACTTC. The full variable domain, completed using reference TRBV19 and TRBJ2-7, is DGGITQSPKYLFRKEGQNVTLSCEQNLNHDAMYWYRQDPGQGLRLIYYSQIVNDFQKGDIAEGYSVSREKKESFPLTVTSAQKNPTAFYLCASSSRQGTYEQYFGPGTRLTVT.

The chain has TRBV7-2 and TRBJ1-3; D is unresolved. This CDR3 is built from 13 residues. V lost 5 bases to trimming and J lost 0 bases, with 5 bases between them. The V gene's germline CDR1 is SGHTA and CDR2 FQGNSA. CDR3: CASSPISGNTIYF. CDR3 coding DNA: TGTGCCAGCAGCCCGATCTCTGGAAACACCATATATTTT.

CDR3 region: CASSLMGAGNEKLFF. The CDR3 DNA follows: TGCGCCAGCAGCTTGATGGGGGCGGGTAATGAAAAACTGTTTTTT. This sequence joins TRBV5-1 and TRBJ1-4; D is perhaps TRBD1 (6 bases). The V and J ends lost 1 base and 4 bases respectively, with 11 bases between them. Germline CDR1 SGHRS, CDR2 YFSETQ. This CDR3 contains 15 residues.

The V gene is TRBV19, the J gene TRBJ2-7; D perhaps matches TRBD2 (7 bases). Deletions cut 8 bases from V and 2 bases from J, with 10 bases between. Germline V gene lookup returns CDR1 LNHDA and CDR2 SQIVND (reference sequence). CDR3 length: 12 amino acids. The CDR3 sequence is CASAGGPYEQYF. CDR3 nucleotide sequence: TGTGCCAGTGCCGGGGGGCCCTACGAGCAGTACTTC. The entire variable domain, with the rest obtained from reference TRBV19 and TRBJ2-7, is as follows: DGGITQSPKYLFRKEGQNVTLSCEQNLNHDAMYWYRQDPGQGLRLIYYSQIVNDFQKGDIAEGYSVSREKKESFPLTVTSAQKNPTAFYLCASAGGPYEQYFGPGTRLTVT.

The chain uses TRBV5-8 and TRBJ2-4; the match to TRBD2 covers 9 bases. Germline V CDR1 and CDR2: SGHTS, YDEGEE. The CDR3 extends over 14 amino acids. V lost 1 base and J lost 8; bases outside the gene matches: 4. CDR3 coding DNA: TGTGCCAGCAGCTTGCCTGGCGGGGGGGACATTCAGTACTTC. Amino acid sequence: CASSLPGGGDIQYF.

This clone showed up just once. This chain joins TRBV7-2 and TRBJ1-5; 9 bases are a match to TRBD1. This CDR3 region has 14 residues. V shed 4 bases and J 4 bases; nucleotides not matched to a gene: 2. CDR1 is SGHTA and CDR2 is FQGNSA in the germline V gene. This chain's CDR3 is CASSSTGGNQPQHF. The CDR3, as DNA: TGTGCCAGCAGCTCGACAGGGGGAAATCAGCCCCAGCATTTT.

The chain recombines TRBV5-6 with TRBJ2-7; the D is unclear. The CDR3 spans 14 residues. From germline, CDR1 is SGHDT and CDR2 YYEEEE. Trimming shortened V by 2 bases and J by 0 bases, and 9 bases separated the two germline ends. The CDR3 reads CASSLAVSSYEQYF. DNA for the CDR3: TGTGCCAGCAGCTTAGCCGTAAGCTCCTACGAGCAGTACTTC.

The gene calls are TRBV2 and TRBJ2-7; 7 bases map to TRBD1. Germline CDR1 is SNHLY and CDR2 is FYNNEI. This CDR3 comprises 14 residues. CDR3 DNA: TGTGGCCCGAGCCCTAGGACAGGTAACTACGAGCAGTACTTC. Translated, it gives CGPSPRTGNYEQYF.

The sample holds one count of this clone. The CDR3 protein is CASGPQREGPEQYF. Here the CDR3 DNA reads TGTGCTAGTGGACCCCAGCGGGAGGGCCCCGAGCAGTACTTC. The chain couples TRBV12-5 to TRBJ2-7, with 10 nucleotides matching TRBD2. Germline CDR1 reads LGHNT; CDR2 reads FRNRAP. The trim removed 6 bases at V and 6 bases at J, leaving 8 bases unmatched. The CDR3 runs 14 residues.

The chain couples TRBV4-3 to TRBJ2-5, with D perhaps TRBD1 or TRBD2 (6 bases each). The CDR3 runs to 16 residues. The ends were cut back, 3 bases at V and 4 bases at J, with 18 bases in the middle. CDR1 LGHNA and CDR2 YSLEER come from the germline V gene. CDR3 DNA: TGCGCCAGCAGCCAGAACACCGGGAGAGGGGGAGAGACCCAGTACTTC. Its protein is CASSQNTGRGGETQYF.

The CDR3 bases are TGTGCCAGCAGTCTGCCCGGGACATACCAAGAGACCCAGTACTTC. It yields the protein CASSLPGTYQETQYF. This chain links TRBV6-1 with TRBJ2-5; perhaps TRBD1 as D (6 bases). This CDR3 is 15 amino acids long. Germline V lookup: CDR1 MNHNS, CDR2 SASEGT. V was cut by 5 bases and J by 0 bases, with 13 bases left in between.

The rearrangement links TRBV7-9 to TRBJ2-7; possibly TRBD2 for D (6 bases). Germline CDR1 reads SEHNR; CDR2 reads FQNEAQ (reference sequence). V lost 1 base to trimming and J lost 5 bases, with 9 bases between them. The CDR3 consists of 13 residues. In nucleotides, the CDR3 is TGTGCCAGCAGCTTAGTGGGGGGACACGAGCAGTACTTC. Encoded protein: CASSLVGGHEQYF.

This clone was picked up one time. DNA for the CDR3: TGTGCCAGCAGTTTGGAGGGACAGGGGTCCTACGAGCAGTACTTC. It encodes CASSLEGQGSYEQYF. The chain couples TRBV28 to TRBJ2-7; 10 nucleotides line up with TRBD1. The CDR3 length is 15 residues. The J segment lost 1 base and the V segment lost 3 bases, leaving 3 bases of the junction unmatched. Germline V gene lookup returns CDR1 MDHEN and CDR2 SYDVKM.

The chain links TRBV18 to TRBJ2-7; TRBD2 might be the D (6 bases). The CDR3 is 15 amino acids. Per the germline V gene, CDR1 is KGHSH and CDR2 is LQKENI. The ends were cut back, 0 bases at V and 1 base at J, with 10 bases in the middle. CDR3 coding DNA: TGTGCCAGCTCACCACCCGGGAGCGGGTCCTACGAGCAGTACTTC. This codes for CASSPPGSGSYEQYF.

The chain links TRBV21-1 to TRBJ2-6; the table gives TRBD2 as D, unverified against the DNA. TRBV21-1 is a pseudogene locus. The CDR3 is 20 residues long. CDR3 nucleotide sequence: TGTGCCAGCAGCAAAGAGCCAGGAGGAGGCCTCCGGTCTGGGGCCAACGTCCTGACTTTC. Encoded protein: CASSKEPGGGLRSGANVLTF.

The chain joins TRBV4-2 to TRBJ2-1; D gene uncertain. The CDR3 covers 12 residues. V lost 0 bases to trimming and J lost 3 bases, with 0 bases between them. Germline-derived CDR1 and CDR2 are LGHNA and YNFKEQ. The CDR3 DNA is TGTGCCAGCAGCCAAGACTACAATGAGCAGTTCTTC. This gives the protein CASSQDYNEQFF.